This T cell receptor beta chain is from a study of CD8+ T cells in alopecia areata. The germline CDR1 and CDR2 sequences are MNHEY and SMNVEV (reference sequence). Deletions cut 0 bases from V and 2 bases from J, with 4 bases between. The CDR3 totals 13 residues. Extraction of RNA preceded its reverse transcription into cDNA, which served as the sequencing template. Produced via immunoSEQ multiplex PCR; TCRdb's table is partial and in-frame only. Of under 150,000 clones in the sample, roughly 55% were seen once. Treatment meaning: oral pan-JAK inhibitor, 5-10 mg twice daily. The TCR was taken from a human donor with alopecia areata. Sequenced here: CD4+ T cells sorted from blood, sampled at week 4, from a patient treated with tofacitinib. V is TRBV27 and J is TRBJ1-2; D unclear. The CDR3 sequence: CASSLSGNYGYTF. Written as DNA, the CDR3 is TGTGCCAGCAGTTTATCAGGGAACTATGGCTACACCTTC.